These 20 T cell receptor beta chains originate from one sample sequenced in a study of somatic mutations in cytotoxic T cells in rheumatoid arthritis. Produced via immunoSEQ multiplex PCR; TCRdb's table is partial and in-frame only. The table includes approximately 17,000 clones, 78% detected once. The sample taken for sequencing was CD8+ T cells sorted from blood. The source is an adult with rheumatoid arthritis.

This rearrangement joins TRBV6-5 to TRBJ2-7; D unresolved. V lost 7 bases and J lost 5, with 15 bases in between. The CDR3 contains 13 residues. CDR1 and CDR2 (germline): MNHEY, SVGAGI. CDR3 DNA: TGTGCCAGCACCAAGGCCAAGCGAGACGAGCAGTACTTC. It translates to CASTKAKRDEQYF.

This clone came up once. This chain uses TRBV19 with TRBJ1-1; TRBD1 might be the D (6 bases). V was cut by 6 bases and J by 6 bases, with 20 bases left in between. CDR3 length: 15 residues. Germline lookup yields CDR1 LNHDA and CDR2 SQIVND (reference sequence). The CDR3 coding sequence is TGTGCCAGTAGCCTGGACAGTCTCGGCTGGGCTGAAGCTTTCTTT. It translates to CASSLDSLGWAEAFF.

The rearrangement joins TRBV14 to TRBJ1-2, with D possibly TRBD1 on 5 matching bases. This CDR3 region has 15 residues. The V end was cut by 3 bases, the J end by 2 bases, with 13 bases between. Looked up from germline, CDR1 is SGHDN and CDR2 is FVKESK. CDR3: CASSHPRQGNYGYTF. The CDR3 nucleotides read TGTGCCAGCAGCCACCCCCGTCAGGGAAACTATGGCTACACCTTC. The variable domain in full, with the rest retrieved from reference TRBV14 and TRBJ1-2, is EAGVTQFPSHSVIEKGQTVTLRCDPISGHDNLYWYRRVMGKEIKFLLHFVKESKQDESGMPNNRFLAERTGGTYSTLKVQPAELEDSGVYFCASSHPRQGNYGYTFGSGTRLTVV.

The gene calls are TRBV28 and TRBJ1-5; the match to TRBD1 covers 7 bases. V trimming: 3 bases; J trimming: 6 bases; junction bases outside the gene matches: 5. The CDR3 is made up of 14 amino acids. The germline V gene has CDR1 MDHEN and CDR2 SYDVKM. For the CDR3, the DNA is TGTGCCAGCAGTTTCCTGCAGGGGGTTCAGCCCCAGCATTTT. It is translated as CASSFLQGVQPQHF.

The V call is TRBV4-1, the J call TRBJ2-5; D is perhaps TRBD1 (6 bases). The germline CDR1 and CDR2 sequences are MGHRA and YSYEKL. V gave up 0 bases and J gave up 2 bases, with 22 bases separating them. This CDR3 is 19 amino acids long. CDR3 amino acids: CASSQDTLPGQDRQETQYF. As DNA, the CDR3 is TGCGCCAGCAGCCAAGATACGCTGCCGGGACAAGACCGACAAGAGACCCAGTACTTC.

This clone came up a few times. This chain links TRBV7-8 with TRBJ1-1, with D unresolved. Per the germline V gene, CDR1 is SGHVS and CDR2 is FQNEAQ. V gave up 2 bases and J gave up 0 bases, with 10 bases separating them. This CDR3 is 15 amino acids long. CDR3 coding DNA: TGTGCCAGCAGCTTACTAGGAGCGATGAACACTGAAGCTTTCTTT. It codes for CASSLLGAMNTEAFF. The full variable domain, with the rest looked up from reference TRBV7-8 and TRBJ1-1, is GAGVSQSPRYKVAKRGQDVALRCDPISGHVSLFWYQQALGQGPEFLTYFQNEAQLDKSGLPSDRFFAERPEGSVSTLKIQRTQQEDSAVYLCASSLLGAMNTEAFFGQGTRLTVV.

The chain is built from TRBV6-4 and TRBJ2-1; 11 nucleotides align to TRBD2. The CDR3 runs 15 residues. Trimming took 4 bases from V and 6 from J; bases not matched to a gene: 5. Per germline, CDR1 MRHNA and CDR2 SNTAGT. Here the CDR3 reads CASSVSGGAGNEQFF. The CDR3 bases are TGTGCCAGCAGTGTTAGCGGGGGGGCCGGCAATGAGCAGTTCTTC.

The J gene is TRBJ2-2, the V gene TRBV25-1; 11 bases map to TRBD1. This CDR3 is 15 amino acids long. Germline CDR1 MGHDK, CDR2 SYGVNS. The V and J ends lost 3 bases and 6 bases, in that order; junction bases with no gene match: 3. The CDR3 region has the DNA TGTGCCAGCAGTGAGGGGACAGGGGGGGCCGGGGAGCTGTTTTTT. Its protein product is CASSEGTGGAGELFF.

This chain joins TRBV11-2 and TRBJ2-7; 7 bases map to TRBD1. CDR3 size: 14 residues. CDR1 is SGHAT and CDR2 is FQNNGV in the germline V gene. Trimming cost V 1 base and J 5 bases; bases outside gene matches: 5. CDR3 sequence reads: CASSLATTGDEQYF. The CDR3 DNA sequence: TGTGCCAGCAGCTTAGCGACTACAGGGGACGAGCAGTACTTC.

The chain has TRBV10-2 and TRBJ1-1; TRBD1 might be the D (5 bases). The CDR3 totals 14 residues. Trimming removed 8 bases from V and 5 bases from J, with 18 bases in between. Germline assignment: CDR1 WSHSY and CDR2 SAAADI. CDR3 nucleotides: TGCGCCAGCTCTGCCGACGCACAGGAAACTGAAGCTTTCTTT. This encodes CASSADAQETEAFF.

This chain uses TRBV18 with TRBJ2-5; 7 bases map to TRBD2. In germline, CDR1 is KGHSH, CDR2 LQKENI. Trimming took 4 bases from V and 0 from J; bases not matched to a gene: 2. The length of the CDR3 is 14 residues. CDR3 coding DNA: TGTGCCAGCTCACGGGAGGGATACCAAGAGACCCAGTACTTC. This translates into CASSREGYQETQYF.

This chain links TRBV7-9 with TRBJ2-7; weak D call: TRBD1 (5 bases). V was trimmed by 1 base and J by 0 bases, leaving 10 bases between them. CDR1 and CDR2 from the germline V gene are SEHNR and FQNEAQ (reference sequence). CDR3 size: 15 residues. The CDR3 nucleotides read TGTGCCAGCAGCTTAGTTTACAGGCACTCCTACGAGCAGTACTTC. Protein: CASSLVYRHSYEQYF.

This rearrangement joins TRBV5-5 to TRBJ2-2; D may be TRBD1 or TRBD2 (5 bases each). The CDR3 covers 16 residues. With 0 bases removed from V and 3 bases from J, the gap between germline ends came to 12 bases. The germline V gene has CDR1 SGHKS and CDR2 YYEKEE (reference sequence). The CDR3: CASSLGDDIYTGELFF. CDR3 DNA: TGTGCCAGCAGCTTGGGGGACGACATTTACACCGGGGAGCTGTTTTTT.

In this sample, this clone turned up once. The chain employs TRBV9 and TRBJ1-2; D possibly corresponds to TRBD1 (5 bases). CDR1 SGDLS and CDR2 YYNGEE come from the germline V gene. Trimming removed 3 bases from V and 4 bases from J, with 19 bases in between. The CDR3 covers 16 residues. CDR3 in DNA: TGTGCCAGCAGCGCGAGCCGGACGGGGGGGGGCTATGGCTACACCTTC. Translating it yields CASSASRTGGGYGYTF.

The J gene is TRBJ1-1, the V gene TRBV11-2, with a possible D match to TRBD1 (5 bases). Germline CDR1 SGHAT, CDR2 FQNNGV. Deletions cut 1 base from V and 8 bases from J, with 17 bases between. The CDR3 covers 15 residues. Here the CDR3 reads CASSLVWGNEHEAFF. The CDR3 DNA reads TGTGCCAGCAGCTTAGTTTGGGGGAACGAACACGAAGCTTTCTTT.

This clone has a single count. The V gene is TRBV4-1, the J gene TRBJ1-5, with TRBD1 matching over 7 bases. The trim removed 4 bases at V and 9 bases at J, leaving 6 bases unmatched. Germline lookup yields CDR1 MGHRA and CDR2 YSYEKL. This CDR3 is built from 13 residues. The CDR3 DNA sequence: TGCGCCAGCAGCCGAGACAGGGTGCGGCCCCAGCATTTT. It is translated as CASSRDRVRPQHF.

The genes are TRBV6-5 and TRBJ1-1; D remains ambiguous. The germline V gene has CDR1 MNHEY and CDR2 SVGAGI. This CDR3 is 13 amino acids long. The V end was cut by 10 bases, the J end by 0 bases, with 12 bases between. CDR3 loop: CATSLSVNTEAFF. The CDR3 nucleotides are TGTGCCACTTCGCTCTCAGTGAACACTGAAGCTTTCTTT.

This chain connects TRBV5-5 to TRBJ2-2; 7 nucleotides match TRBD1. With 0 bases clipped from V and 4 bases from J, the junction kept 6 bases outside the gene matches. The CDR3 extends over 16 amino acids. The germline V gene encodes CDR1 SGHKS and CDR2 YYEKEE (reference sequence). CDR3 residues: CASSLAGAGGTGELFF. The CDR3 DNA sequence: TGTGCCAGCAGCTTGGCGGGTGCAGGGGGCACCGGGGAGCTGTTTTTT.

The CDR3 is CASSSPRQGGYTF. Written as DNA, the CDR3 is TGTGCCAGCAGCTCCCCCAGGCAGGGAGGCTACACCTTC. This sequence joins TRBV5-6 and TRBJ1-2; possibly TRBD1 for D (5 bases). The V end was cut by 3 bases, the J end by 8 bases, with 14 bases between. This CDR3 comprises 13 residues. Germline-derived CDR1 and CDR2 are SGHDT and YYEEEE.

This chain links TRBV14 with TRBJ2-7, with D unclear. V was pared by 0 bases and J by 7 bases, with 10 bases between. CDR1 SGHDN and CDR2 FVKESK come from the germline V gene. The CDR3 runs 13 residues. CDR3 amino acids: CASSQEIWMEQYF. The CDR3 nucleotides are TGTGCCAGCAGCCAAGAAATTTGGATGGAGCAGTACTTC.